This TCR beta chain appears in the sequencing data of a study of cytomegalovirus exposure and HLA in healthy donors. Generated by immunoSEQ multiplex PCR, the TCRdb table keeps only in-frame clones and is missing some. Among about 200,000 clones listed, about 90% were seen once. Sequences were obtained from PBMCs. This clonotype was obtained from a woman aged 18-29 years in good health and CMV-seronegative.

CDR3: CASSLGQGMNTEAFF. The CDR3 bases are TGCGCCAGCAGCTTGGGACAGGGAATGAACACTGAAGCTTTCTTT. The genes are TRBV5-1 and TRBJ1-1; TRBD1 matches at 7 bases. Per germline, CDR1 SGHRS and CDR2 YFSETQ. The V segment lost 0 bases and the J segment 0 bases; nucleotides outside the gene matches: 2. This CDR3 is 15 amino acids long.